Listed below are T cell receptor beta chains from one sample, sequenced in a study of CD8 T cells in ankylosing spondylitis. One entry per CDR3 protein, called by TCRdb with MiXCR from the 5' RACE reads. The sample lists about 140,000 distinct CDR3 sequences, roughly 8% seen once, with roughly 8% in the top ten. What was sequenced was synovial fluid, either unsorted or a sorted T cell fraction (not recorded which). The receptors derive from a male donor with ankylosing spondylitis. CDR3s include the opening cysteine and the closing phenylalanine or tryptophan. Each record gives: CDR3 DNA, CDR3 protein, D gene, J gene, clone size, V gene. A D gene is named only where the DNA matches it firmly. Only some rows state a clone size, as once, few, many or a class for expanded clones.

cdr3_nt: TGTGCCAGCAGCCGGGACGTAACCTACGAGCAGTACTTC
cdr3_aa: CASSRDVTYEQYF
d_call: .
j_call: TRBJ2-7
clone_size: few
v_call: TRBV6-1

cdr3_nt: TGTGCCAGCAGTTCCCGACAGGGATGGGTTAACTATGGCTACACCTTC
cdr3_aa: CASSSRQGWVNYGYTF
d_call: TRBD1
j_call: TRBJ1-2
clone_size: few
v_call: TRBV27

cdr3_nt: TGTGCCAGCAGTTACCTGTCCCCTATCCGTAAAAGTGAAGCTTTCTTT
cdr3_aa: CASSYLSPIRKSEAFF
d_call: .
j_call: TRBJ1-1
clone_size: .
v_call: TRBV6-5

cdr3_nt: TGCGCCAGCAGCTTGAGCGACGGCTACGAGCAGTACTTC
cdr3_aa: CASSLSDGYEQYF
d_call: .
j_call: TRBJ2-7
clone_size: many
v_call: TRBV5-1

cdr3_nt: TGTGCCAGCAGCTTAGGGGCCGGGGAGCTGTTTTTT
cdr3_aa: CASSLGAGELFF
d_call: .
j_call: TRBJ2-2
clone_size: many
v_call: TRBV7-2

cdr3_nt: TGTGCCAGCAGTTGGACAGGGGGCTTGGGGAATTCACCCCTCCACTTT
cdr3_aa: CASSWTGGLGNSPLHF
d_call: TRBD1
j_call: TRBJ1-6
clone_size: .
v_call: TRBV7-2

cdr3_nt: TGTGCCAGCAGCACCCGCGCGACAGATCCCTATGGCTACACCTTC
cdr3_aa: CASSTRATDPYGYTF
d_call: .
j_call: TRBJ1-2
clone_size: .
v_call: TRBV7-2

cdr3_nt: TGCAGTGCTCTCCGGTCGGAAGATACGCAGTATTTT
cdr3_aa: CSALRSEDTQYF
d_call: .
j_call: TRBJ2-3
clone_size: many
v_call: TRBV20-1

cdr3_nt: TGTGCCAGCAGTTACTCGAGAACGGGACAGGGGGGAGAGCAGTACTTC
cdr3_aa: CASSYSRTGQGGEQYF
d_call: TRBD1
j_call: TRBJ2-7
clone_size: .
v_call: TRBV6-2/TRBV6-3

cdr3_nt: TGTGCCAGCAGCCGCGAGGGAGAATTGGGGGGCTACACCTTC
cdr3_aa: CASSREGELGGYTF
d_call: .
j_call: TRBJ1-2
clone_size: many
v_call: TRBV7-9

cdr3_nt: TGTGCCAGCAGTCGCCTAACTAGTGGATTCACAGATACGCAGTATTTT
cdr3_aa: CASSRLTSGFTDTQYF
d_call: .
j_call: TRBJ2-3
clone_size: few
v_call: TRBV6-1

cdr3_nt: TGTGCCAGCACCAAACTAGCGGGAACCACCGGGGAGCTGTTTTTT
cdr3_aa: CASTKLAGTTGELFF
d_call: TRBD2
j_call: TRBJ2-2
clone_size: many
v_call: TRBV6-2/TRBV6-3

cdr3_nt: TGTGCCAGCAGTCGGACAGGCGGCCTCTCCTACAATGAGCAGTTCTTC
cdr3_aa: CASSRTGGLSYNEQFF
d_call: TRBD1
j_call: TRBJ2-1
clone_size: few
v_call: TRBV6-1

cdr3_nt: TGTGCCACCAGCAGTAACGGTTTCACTTTCCAAGAGACCCAGTACTTC
cdr3_aa: CATSSNGFTFQETQYF
d_call: .
j_call: TRBJ2-5
clone_size: .
v_call: TRBV15

cdr3_nt: TGTGCCAGCACCGACTTCAAGAGCACTGAAGCTTTCTTT
cdr3_aa: CASTDFKSTEAFF
d_call: .
j_call: TRBJ1-1
clone_size: many
v_call: TRBV7-9

cdr3_nt: TGTGCCAGCAGTTTAGGACGACAGGGAGCTCTGGGTAACTATGGCTACACCTTC
cdr3_aa: CASSLGRQGALGNYGYTF
d_call: TRBD1
j_call: TRBJ1-2
clone_size: many
v_call: TRBV27

cdr3_nt: TGTGCCAGCAGCCCGACGGACCGGGCGGGTGAAGCTTTCTTT
cdr3_aa: CASSPTDRAGEAFF
d_call: .
j_call: TRBJ1-1
clone_size: few
v_call: TRBV12-3/TRBV12-4

cdr3_nt: TGTGCCAGCAGTTCGGGGGGGCGGGGCACAGATACGCAGTATTTT
cdr3_aa: CASSSGGRGTDTQYF
d_call: TRBD2
j_call: TRBJ2-3
clone_size: many
v_call: TRBV28

cdr3_nt: TGTGCCAGCAGTGAAAGGGATTACAATGAGCAGTTCTTC
cdr3_aa: CASSERDYNEQFF
d_call: .
j_call: TRBJ2-1
clone_size: many
v_call: TRBV2

cdr3_nt: TGTGCCGCTGCGAGGGTTGAAGCTTTCTTT
cdr3_aa: CAAARVEAFF
d_call: .
j_call: TRBJ1-1
clone_size: few
v_call: TRBV28

cdr3_nt: TGTGCCAGCAGCTTGGGTCGACAGGGGGTAAACAAGAATGAGCAGTTCTTC
cdr3_aa: CASSLGRQGVNKNEQFF
d_call: TRBD1
j_call: TRBJ2-1
clone_size: .
v_call: TRBV11-2

cdr3_nt: TGCAGTGCTACGAGTGCGGGACAGAGCTACGAGCAGTACTTC
cdr3_aa: CSATSAGQSYEQYF
d_call: .
j_call: TRBJ2-7
clone_size: .
v_call: TRBV20-1

cdr3_nt: TGTGCCAGCAGTTGGGGGACAGGAAAATATGGCTACACCTTC
cdr3_aa: CASSWGTGKYGYTF
d_call: TRBD1
j_call: TRBJ1-2
clone_size: many
v_call: TRBV12-3/TRBV12-4

cdr3_nt: TGCGCCAGCAGCTTGACAGATTCGACAGATACGCAGTATTTT
cdr3_aa: CASSLTDSTDTQYF
d_call: .
j_call: TRBJ2-3
clone_size: .
v_call: TRBV5-1

cdr3_nt: TGTGCCAGCAGCTTATCCAGGGTAGGCGAGCAGTACTTC
cdr3_aa: CASSLSRVGEQYF
d_call: .
j_call: TRBJ2-7
clone_size: few
v_call: TRBV11-2

cdr3_nt: TGCGCCAGCAGCCGTAGCCTAGCGGGGGGCAGAGGAGATACGCAGTATTTT
cdr3_aa: CASSRSLAGGRGDTQYF
d_call: TRBD2
j_call: TRBJ2-3
clone_size: many
v_call: TRBV5-1

cdr3_nt: TGTGCCAGCAGCTTGCGGGCAGATGTCGGTCAGCCCCAGCATTTT
cdr3_aa: CASSLRADVGQPQHF
d_call: .
j_call: TRBJ1-5
clone_size: few
v_call: TRBV5-5

cdr3_nt: TGTGCCAGCAGTGAACGCTCTCAGGGTGTTTCGGCTTTCTTT
cdr3_aa: CASSERSQGVSAFF
d_call: .
j_call: TRBJ1-1
clone_size: .
v_call: TRBV6-1

cdr3_nt: TGCGCCAGCAGCAACGGGGACCGAGGCTCCTACAATGAGCAGTTCTTC
cdr3_aa: CASSNGDRGSYNEQFF
d_call: .
j_call: TRBJ2-1
clone_size: many
v_call: TRBV5-1

cdr3_nt: TGTGCCAGCAGTTTTACGACAGGGCAAGAAGCTTTCTTT
cdr3_aa: CASSFTTGQEAFF
d_call: TRBD1
j_call: TRBJ1-1
clone_size: few
v_call: TRBV12-3/TRBV12-4

cdr3_nt: TGCAGTGCTAGAAACCCGCGGCGGGGATCTGGGGCCAACGTCCTGACTTTC
cdr3_aa: CSARNPRRGSGANVLTF
d_call: .
j_call: TRBJ2-6
clone_size: few
v_call: TRBV20-1

cdr3_nt: TGCAGTGCTAGAGATCCTAGCGCATCCTACAATGAGCAGTTCTTC
cdr3_aa: CSARDPSASYNEQFF
d_call: .
j_call: TRBJ2-1
clone_size: many
v_call: TRBV20-1

cdr3_nt: TGCGCCAGCAGCTTGGAATCGGTTACGAACACCGGGGAGCTGTTTTTT
cdr3_aa: CASSLESVTNTGELFF
d_call: .
j_call: TRBJ2-2
clone_size: many
v_call: TRBV5-1

cdr3_nt: TGTGCCATCAGGTTGAGGGGACAGGGGTACGACGAGCAGTACTTC
cdr3_aa: CAIRLRGQGYDEQYF
d_call: TRBD1
j_call: TRBJ2-7
clone_size: few
v_call: TRBV10-3

cdr3_nt: TGCGCCAGCAGCCAAGTCGACAGGGGCCACATTCAGTACTTC
cdr3_aa: CASSQVDRGHIQYF
d_call: TRBD1
j_call: TRBJ2-4
clone_size: few
v_call: TRBV4-3

cdr3_nt: TGTGCCAGCAGGTCGGGAGCGGTCTACGAGCAGTACTTC
cdr3_aa: CASRSGAVYEQYF
d_call: .
j_call: TRBJ2-7
clone_size: many
v_call: TRBV5-6

cdr3_nt: TGCAGTGCTAGAGCTAGCGGGGGAGATACGCAGTATTTT
cdr3_aa: CSARASGGDTQYF
d_call: TRBD2
j_call: TRBJ2-3
clone_size: many
v_call: TRBV20-1

cdr3_nt: TGCAGTGCTAGAGGAGGACGGCGGGGGGGCTGGGTAGAGACCCAGTACTTC
cdr3_aa: CSARGGRRGGWVETQYF
d_call: TRBD2
j_call: TRBJ2-5
clone_size: many
v_call: TRBV20-1

cdr3_nt: TGCAGTGCTAGAGCTAGCGGGGGGACCTCTTTCTCCTACGAGCAGTACTTC
cdr3_aa: CSARASGGTSFSYEQYF
d_call: TRBD2
j_call: TRBJ2-7
clone_size: few
v_call: TRBV20-1

cdr3_nt: TGCGCCAGCAGCTTGGAAATCGGCAGTAATTCACCCCTCCACTTT
cdr3_aa: CASSLEIGSNSPLHF
d_call: .
j_call: TRBJ1-6
clone_size: .
v_call: TRBV5-1

cdr3_nt: TGTGCCAGCAGCTTAAGACCAGGACAGGGAGACATTCAGTACTTC
cdr3_aa: CASSLRPGQGDIQYF
d_call: TRBD1
j_call: TRBJ2-4
clone_size: many
v_call: TRBV7-3

cdr3_nt: TGTGCCAGCAGCTTAGCGCTAGCGGGAGGTTTTCGGGGTGATACGCAGTATTTT
cdr3_aa: CASSLALAGGFRGDTQYF
d_call: TRBD2
j_call: TRBJ2-3
clone_size: many
v_call: TRBV7-2

cdr3_nt: TGCAGTGCTAGAGACCCCCGTAGCGGACAAGAGACCCAGTACTTC
cdr3_aa: CSARDPRSGQETQYF
d_call: .
j_call: TRBJ2-5
clone_size: few
v_call: TRBV20-1

cdr3_nt: TGTGCCATCAGGACTAGCGGGTGGGGTGAGCAGTTCTTC
cdr3_aa: CAIRTSGWGEQFF
d_call: TRBD2
j_call: TRBJ2-1
clone_size: .
v_call: TRBV10-3

cdr3_nt: TGCGCCAGCAGCTTGGATGGGACAGGGGTGAATGAGCAGTTCTTC
cdr3_aa: CASSLDGTGVNEQFF
d_call: TRBD1
j_call: TRBJ2-1
clone_size: few
v_call: TRBV5-1

cdr3_nt: TGTGCCACCTACGGGGACAGGGGGGATGTGCTTTCTGGAAACACCATATATTTT
cdr3_aa: CATYGDRGDVLSGNTIYF
d_call: TRBD1
j_call: TRBJ1-3
clone_size: many
v_call: TRBV28

cdr3_nt: TGTGCCAGCAGTGAAGTGAAAGGCTCTTACTCTGGGGAGACCCAGTACTTC
cdr3_aa: CASSEVKGSYSGETQYF
d_call: .
j_call: TRBJ2-5
clone_size: .
v_call: TRBV2

cdr3_nt: TGCGCCAGCAGCCCCGGCGGATCCGGGAACACCGGGGAGCTGTTTTTT
cdr3_aa: CASSPGGSGNTGELFF
d_call: .
j_call: TRBJ2-2
clone_size: many
v_call: TRBV4-3

cdr3_nt: TGTGCCAGCAGCGCCTCCTCCCTCCAGTTGGACTCCTACAATGAGCAGTTCTTC
cdr3_aa: CASSASSLQLDSYNEQFF
d_call: .
j_call: TRBJ2-1
clone_size: .
v_call: TRBV9

cdr3_nt: TGTGCCAGCAGCCCGCAGGGGGACCACACTGAAGCTTTCTTT
cdr3_aa: CASSPQGDHTEAFF
d_call: TRBD1
j_call: TRBJ1-1
clone_size: many
v_call: TRBV3-1

cdr3_nt: TGCGCCTGCAGCCAAGATGTGGCCGCGGCAAAACTGTTTTTT
cdr3_aa: CACSQDVAAAKLFF
d_call: .
j_call: TRBJ1-4
clone_size: once
v_call: TRBV4-3

cdr3_nt: TGTGCCAGCAGGTCAGCGGGGTCAGGCGAGCAGTACTTC
cdr3_aa: CASRSAGSGEQYF
d_call: TRBD2
j_call: TRBJ2-7
clone_size: few
v_call: TRBV28

cdr3_nt: TGTGCCAGCAGCTCGACTAGCGGGAGGGCCTATGAGCAGTTCTTC
cdr3_aa: CASSSTSGRAYEQFF
d_call: TRBD2
j_call: TRBJ2-1
clone_size: few
v_call: TRBV13

cdr3_nt: TGCAGTGCTACTAGCGGGGACTACACAGATACGCAGTATTTT
cdr3_aa: CSATSGDYTDTQYF
d_call: TRBD2
j_call: TRBJ2-3
clone_size: few
v_call: TRBV20-1

cdr3_nt: TGTGCCAGCAGCTTAGGGACCTACACTGAAGCTTTCTTT
cdr3_aa: CASSLGTYTEAFF
d_call: .
j_call: TRBJ1-1
clone_size: many
v_call: TRBV7-2

cdr3_nt: TGCAGTGCTAGCCCGACACAAAGCTCCTACAATGAGCAGTTCTTC
cdr3_aa: CSASPTQSSYNEQFF
d_call: .
j_call: TRBJ2-1
clone_size: medium-sized
v_call: TRBV20-1